One sample yielded the 27 T cell receptor beta chains listed below, sequenced in a study of control samples from healthy donors and cancer patients. Method: immunoSEQ multiplex PCR; TCRdb's copy keeps in-frame clones and lacks some. The table has some 94,000 clones, about 85% seen once. The sequencing sample was made of blood. Receptors originate from a woman aged 45-60 years in good health.

The V gene is TRBV6-2 or TRBV6-3, the J gene TRBJ2-2; tentatively, D is TRBD2 (6 bases). Germline CDR1 reads MNHEY; CDR2 reads SVGEGT. The V and J ends lost 5 bases and 2 bases respectively, with 15 bases between them. This CDR3 has 16 residues. The CDR3, as DNA: TGTGCCAGCAGTCTCCGTGGGACTCCCAACACCGGGGAGCTGTTTTTT. Its protein is CASSLRGTPNTGELFF.

This rearrangement joins TRBV19 to TRBJ1-1; D is possibly TRBD1 (5 bases). This CDR3 has 13 amino acids. V lost 9 bases, J lost 0 bases, and 11 bases lay in between. From germline, CDR1 is LNHDA and CDR2 SQIVND (reference sequence). The CDR3 coding sequence is TGTGCCAGCACCGGGACGGTGAACACTGAAGCTTTCTTT. It is translated as CASTGTVNTEAFF.

The CDR3 loop is CASIRGGDTEAFF. The CDR3 DNA reads TGTGCCAGCATCCGGGGGGGGGACACTGAAGCTTTCTTT. V gene TRBV2 combines with J gene TRBJ1-1, with D possibly being TRBD1 (5 bases). CDR3 length: 13 amino acids. CDR1 SNHLY and CDR2 FYNNEI come from the germline V gene. The V end lost 7 bases, the J end lost 3 bases, and 12 bases lay between the germline ends.

The V gene is TRBV6-1, the J gene TRBJ2-1; TRBD1 aligns across 10 bases. The CDR3 is 19 residues long. Germline trimming cut 4 bases from V and 7 bases from J; bases unmatched to any gene: 19. Germline V gives CDR1 MNHNS, CDR2 SASEGT. The CDR3 coding sequence is TGTGCCAGCAGTGCCTCCGGGACAGGGGTCTTGTTGCGGGCTAATGAGCAGTTCTTC. It specifies CASSASGTGVLLRANEQFF.

This sequence joins TRBV5-1 and TRBJ2-3; the match to TRBD2 covers 10 bases. V gave up 1 base and J gave up 3 bases; unmatched junction bases: 8. This CDR3 has 17 amino acids. Looked up from germline, CDR1 is SGHRS and CDR2 is YFSETQ. In DNA form, the CDR3 reads TGCGCCAGCAGCTTGAAGCGGGAGGGCCTGGGTACAGATACGCAGTATTTT. As protein: CASSLKREGLGTDTQYF.

This clone has just a few counts. The chain combines TRBV6-5 with TRBJ2-1; TRBD2 matches 8 bases. The germline gives CDR1 MNHEY, CDR2 SVGAGI. The CDR3 has 13 residues. Trimming took 10 bases from V and 10 from J; bases not matched to a gene: 12. The CDR3 here is CATLRASGGEQFF. The DNA of the CDR3 is TGTGCCACCCTCCGGGCGAGCGGGGGCGAGCAGTTCTTC.

V and J are TRBV7-9 and TRBJ2-1; D possibly corresponds to TRBD2 (6 bases). Deletions cut 4 bases from V and 0 bases from J, with 7 bases between. Germline V gene lookup returns CDR1 SEHNR and CDR2 FQNEAQ (reference sequence). The CDR3 runs to 14 residues. The CDR3 is CASSSEGSYNEQFF. CDR3 coding DNA: TGTGCCAGCAGCTCGGAGGGCTCCTACAATGAGCAGTTCTTC.

The rearrangement joins TRBV4-1 to TRBJ2-3; 7 positions match TRBD2. The trim removed 5 bases at V and 1 base at J, leaving 3 bases unmatched. The CDR3 is 14 residues long. Germline V gives CDR1 MGHRA, CDR2 YSYEKL. CDR3 region: CASSLGGGTDTQYF. CDR3 nucleotides: TGCGCCAGCAGCTTGGGGGGGGGCACAGATACGCAGTATTTT.

The genes are TRBV12-5 and TRBJ1-1; 7 bases map to TRBD1. V trimming: 10 bases; J trimming: 3 bases; junction bases outside the gene matches: 5. CDR1 LGHNT and CDR2 FRNRAP come from the germline V gene. The CDR3 is 12 residues long. This chain's CDR3 is CATSDRDTEAFF. The CDR3, as DNA: TGTGCTACCTCAGACAGGGACACTGAAGCTTTCTTT.

The chain recombines TRBV28 with TRBJ1-3; D is ambiguous. The germline V and J ends were trimmed by 5 bases and 6 bases, with 17 bases remaining between them. The CDR3 has 15 amino acids. The germline V gene encodes CDR1 MDHEN and CDR2 SYDVKM. Here the CDR3 reads CASSAHRRAENTIYF. The CDR3 nucleotides are TGTGCCAGCAGTGCCCACCGACGGGCGGAAAACACCATATATTTT.

The CDR3 coding sequence is TGTGCCAGCAGTTCTCTGGTCCCCGGGGAGCTGTTTTTT. Its translation: CASSSLVPGELFF. The chain combines TRBV28 with TRBJ2-2; no reliable D call. Between the trimmed V and J ends, which lost 4 bases and 6 bases, there was a span of 9 bases. Per germline, CDR1 MDHEN and CDR2 SYDVKM. The CDR3 extends over 13 amino acids.

The chain is built from TRBV6-6 and TRBJ2-1; TRBD1 matches 8 bases. Germline V CDR1 and CDR2: MNHNY, SVGAGI (reference sequence). J gave up 4 bases and V 6 bases, and 11 bases lay outside the gene matches. The CDR3 totals 16 residues. Here the CDR3 DNA reads TGTGCCAGCAGCCGCCAATCCCGGACAGGGTACAATGAGCAGTTCTTC. Translation: CASSRQSRTGYNEQFF.

J is TRBJ2-3 and V is TRBV5-6, with D perhaps assigned TRBD1 or TRBD2 (6 bases each). The CDR3 covers 14 residues. The germline gives CDR1 SGHDT, CDR2 YYEEEE. V was pared by 3 bases and J by 6 bases, with 14 bases between. The CDR3 DNA sequence: TGTGCCAGCAGCTCAGCAGGGGCGGGGGATACGCAGTATTTT. This gives the protein CASSSAGAGDTQYF.

The rearrangement links TRBV3-1 (or the pseudogene TRBV3-2) to TRBJ1-2, with TRBD1 as a possible D gene (5 bases). Germline assignment: CDR1 LGHDT and CDR2 YNNKEL (reference sequence). The CDR3 contains 16 residues. Trimming left V 5 bases short and J 8 bases short, with 24 bases between. The CDR3 spells CASSSTRDRESGGYTF. In DNA form, the CDR3 reads TGTGCCAGCAGCTCGACCCGGGACCGGGAGTCTGGGGGCTACACCTTC.

CDR3 sequence: CASSATTGLETQYF. The CDR3 DNA is TGTGCCAGCAGCGCAACGACAGGGCTCGAGACCCAGTACTTC. This chain connects TRBV7-3 to TRBJ2-5; 7 positions agree with TRBD1. Germline V gene data show CDR1 as SGHTA and CDR2 as FQGTGA. The V gene end was trimmed by 5 bases and the J gene end by 5 bases; junction bases not matched to a gene: 8. The CDR3 totals 14 residues.

The rearrangement uses TRBV18 and TRBJ1-1; D is unresolved. Germline V gene data show CDR1 as KGHSH and CDR2 as LQKENI. V lost 1 base to trimming and J lost 3 bases, with 6 bases between them. The CDR3 extends over 13 amino acids. The CDR3 DNA sequence: TGTGCCAGCTCACCACTGCGGGACACTGAAGCTTTCTTT. Translation: CASSPLRDTEAFF.

The count of this clone is one. The chain employs TRBV9 and TRBJ1-3, with D tentatively TRBD1 (5 bases). CDR1 SGDLS and CDR2 YYNGEE come from the germline V gene. V was pared by 4 bases and J by 8 bases, with 16 bases between. The CDR3 contains 14 residues. Written as DNA, the CDR3 is TGTGCCAGCAGCCCTCGGGCCGCGGGACACACCATATATTTT. This gives the protein CASSPRAAGHTIYF.

This clone came up a few times. The genes are TRBV18 and TRBJ1-4; 7 positions agree with TRBD1. With 3 bases clipped from V and 2 bases from J, the junction kept 0 bases outside the gene matches. The CDR3 contains 14 residues. Per germline, CDR1 KGHSH and CDR2 LQKENI. In nucleotides, the CDR3 is TGTGCCAGCTCACCGGACAGGACTAATGAAAAACTGTTTTTT. This codes for CASSPDRTNEKLFF.

The genes are TRBV5-1 and TRBJ1-3; possible D gene TRBD1, 5 bases. The CDR3 consists of 15 residues. Germline CDR1 SGHRS, CDR2 YFSETQ. V gave up 3 bases and J gave up 2 bases, with 12 bases separating them. The CDR3 loop reads CASSSLGVAGNTIYF. CDR3 DNA: TGCGCCAGCAGCTCGTTAGGGGTAGCTGGAAACACCATATATTTT.

This clone was counted a single time. The J gene is TRBJ2-5, the V gene TRBV29-1; D is unclear. This CDR3 spans 14 amino acids. With 4 bases removed from V and 3 bases from J, the gap between germline ends came to 15 bases. CDR1 and CDR2 from the germline V gene are SQVTM and ANQGSEA. This CDR3 is CSVVPGGVEETQYF. The DNA of the CDR3 is TGCAGCGTTGTCCCAGGTGGGGTAGAAGAGACCCAGTACTTC.

This clone has just a few counts. The chain combines TRBV6-6 with TRBJ1-4; D ambiguous. The CDR3 extends over 13 amino acids. Germline CDR1 and CDR2: MNHNY and SVGAGI (reference sequence). V was trimmed by 5 bases and J by 8 bases, leaving 12 bases between them. CDR3 nucleotides: TGTGCCAGCAGTCCGGGCAGTATCGAAAAACTGTTTTTT. Translation: CASSPGSIEKLFF.

J is TRBJ2-1 and V is TRBV4-1, with 8 bases lining up with TRBD1. The V gene's germline CDR1 is MGHRA and CDR2 YSYEKL. V was clipped by 4 bases and J by 9 bases; unmatched bases: 17. The CDR3 covers 17 residues. The CDR3 region is CASSRTQGARVLGEQFF. The CDR3 region has the DNA TGCGCCAGCAGCCGGACCCAGGGGGCGCGTGTTTTGGGTGAGCAGTTCTTC.

The chain uses TRBV14 and TRBJ2-1; a possible D gene is TRBD2 (6 bases). Germline V gives CDR1 SGHDN, CDR2 FVKESK. Trimming left V 1 base short and J 15 bases short, with 13 bases between. The CDR3 extends over 12 amino acids. The CDR3 DNA sequence: TGTGCCAGCAGCCAAGTCGGGAGTATCACGTTCTTC. Translating it yields CASSQVGSITFF.

The chain couples TRBV5-4 to TRBJ2-3; possible D gene TRBD1, 5 bases. The V end lost 1 base, the J end lost 0 bases, and 9 bases lay between the germline ends. The CDR3 runs to 15 residues. The V gene's germline CDR1 is SGHNT and CDR2 YYREEE (reference sequence). The CDR3 sequence is CASSLKGYSTDTQYF. CDR3 coding DNA: TGTGCCAGCAGCTTGAAGGGGTATAGCACAGATACGCAGTATTTT. Supplemented by reference TRBV5-4 and TRBJ2-3, the full variable domain reads ETGVTQSPTHLIKTRGQQVTLRCSSQSGHNTVSWYQQALGQGPQFIFQYYREEENGRGNFPPRFSGLQFPNYSSELNVNALELDDSALYLCASSLKGYSTDTQYFGPGTRLTVL.

This chain links TRBV5-1 with TRBJ2-5; 14 bases line up with TRBD2. Germline V gene sequence: CDR1 SGHRS, CDR2 YFSETQ. The CDR3 covers 16 residues. V gave up 5 bases and J gave up 6 bases; unmatched junction bases: 9. The CDR3 spells CASSLSGTSGGKTQYF. The CDR3 DNA follows: TGCGCCAGCAGTCTGAGTGGGACTAGCGGGGGCAAGACCCAGTACTTC.

The CDR3 region has the DNA TGTGCCAGCAGCCGGACTAGCGGGTCCTATACGCAGTATTTT. Protein: CASSRTSGSYTQYF. The J gene is TRBJ2-3, the V gene TRBV7-8; TRBD2 matches 11 bases. The CDR3 runs 14 residues. V was clipped by 5 bases and J by 7 bases; unmatched bases: 5. CDR1 is SGHVS, CDR2 FQNEAQ, per germline.

CDR3 amino acids: CASSPDVLNTGELFF. In nucleotides, the CDR3 is TGTGCCAGCAGCCCAGACGTTCTGAACACCGGGGAGCTGTTTTTT. V and J are TRBV27 and TRBJ2-2; D gene uncertain. The germline V gene encodes CDR1 MNHEY and CDR2 SMNVEV (reference sequence). Trimming left V 6 bases short and J 1 base short, with 12 bases between. This CDR3 contains 15 residues.